This is a list of T cell receptor beta chains from one sample in a study of T cell responses to AZD1222 COVID-19 vaccine. The table came from immunoSEQ multiplex PCR; TCRdb's copy has only in-frame clones and leaves some out. The sample consists of 120,000 to 150,000 clones, 70% to 90% of them appearing once. This sample comprised peripheral blood, obtained on day 0 of AZD1222 vaccination. All receptors come from an adult in good health. Each CDR3 is given with its conserved first and last residue. A D gene is named only where the DNA matches it firmly. Expanded clones are given a class, and other clones once, few, many or no size at all.

cdr3_aa cdr3_nt j_call v_call d_call clone_size
CASSLPAVSEAFF TGTGCCAGCAGCTTACCGGCTGTGTCTGAAGCTTTCTTT TRBJ1-1 TRBV7-2 - -
CATSDGSTDTQYF TGTGCCACCAGTGACGGGAGCACAGATACGCAGTATTTT TRBJ2-3 TRBV24-1 - once
CASSLTSPQETQYF TGCGCCAGCAGCTTGACTAGTCCCCAAGAGACCCAGTACTTC TRBJ2-5 TRBV5-1 - -
CASSLSQGEGGYTF TGCGCCAGCAGCTTGTCCCAGGGAGAGGGGGGCTACACCTTC TRBJ1-2 TRBV5-1 - -
CASSFARESSYEQYF TGTGCCAGCAGTTTCGCCAGGGAAAGTTCCTACGAGCAGTACTTC TRBJ2-7 TRBV28 - -
CASSRDRGSNTEAFF TGTGCCAGTAGTCGGGACAGGGGATCGAACACTGAAGCTTTCTTT TRBJ1-1 TRBV19 TRBD1 -
CASIGGGYSNQPQHF TGTGCCAGTATCGGGGGCGGGTATAGCAATCAGCCCCAGCATTTT TRBJ1-5 TRBV19 - -
CAWRQGWSTDTQYF TGTGCCTGGAGGCAGGGATGGAGCACAGATACGCAGTATTTT TRBJ2-3 TRBV30 - -
CASSRDRGPGSPLHF TGTGCCAGCAGTAGAGACAGGGGGCCGGGGTCACCCCTCCACTTT TRBJ1-6 TRBV25-1 TRBD1 -
CASSLWDREQEKLFF TGTGCCAGCTCACTATGGGACAGGGAACAAGAAAAACTGTTTTTT TRBJ1-4 TRBV18 TRBD1 -
CASSLEGTGSHEQYF TGTGCCAGCAGCTTGGAGGGGACAGGGTCCCACGAGCAGTACTTC TRBJ2-7 TRBV11-2 TRBD1 -
CASSYSGGTEAFF TGTGCCAGCAGTTACTCGGGGGGCACTGAAGCTTTCTTT TRBJ1-1 TRBV6-5 - -
CASSLRRDSVLYGYTF TGTGCCAGCAGTTTAAGGCGGGACAGTGTTCTTTATGGCTACACCTTC TRBJ1-2 TRBV27 TRBD1 -
CASSLQGAHQPQHF TGTGCCAGCAGCTTACAGGGGGCTCATCAGCCCCAGCATTTT TRBJ1-5 TRBV5-4 TRBD1 -
CASTQNPGLGYEQYF TGTGCCAGCACCCAAAACCCGGGACTGGGGTACGAGCAGTACTTC TRBJ2-7 TRBV4-2 - -
CASSLTVRRKMDYGYTF TGTGCCAGCAGTTTGACGGTACGAAGAAAAATGGACTATGGCTACACCTTC TRBJ1-2 TRBV27 - -
CATSDLGAQQFF TGTGCCACCAGTGATTTGGGGGCCCAGCAGTTCTTC TRBJ2-1 TRBV24-1 - -
CASSPYPSGGSYNEQFF TGTGCCAGCTCACCATATCCTAGCGGGGGGTCCTACAATGAGCAGTTCTTC TRBJ2-1 TRBV18 TRBD2 -
CASSPGTGAYEQYF TGTGCCAGCAGCCCCGGGACAGGGGCCTACGAGCAGTACTTC TRBJ2-7 TRBV14 TRBD1 -
CASRVGTPTGANVLTF TGTGCCAGCAGGGTCGGGACACCCACTGGGGCCAACGTCCTGACTTTC TRBJ2-6 TRBV7-2 - -
CASSQNLGQGSNEQFF TGTGCCAGCAGCCAAAACTTAGGACAGGGTAGCAATGAGCAGTTCTTC TRBJ2-1 TRBV14 TRBD1 -
CASSSQLGRSYNSPLHF TGTGCCAGCAGCTCTCAGCTCGGTAGGAGCTATAATTCACCCCTCCACTTT TRBJ1-6 TRBV7-2 - -
CASSPGGQGADTQYF TGCGCCAGCAGCCCCGGCGGACAGGGGGCAGATACGCAGTATTTT TRBJ2-3 TRBV5-1 TRBD1 once
CASSIRQMNTEAFF TGTGCCAGTAGTATACGACAGATGAACACTGAAGCTTTCTTT TRBJ1-1 TRBV19 - -
CASRSGQGSETQYF TGTGCCAGCAGATCTGGACAGGGGAGTGAGACCCAGTACTTC TRBJ2-5 TRBV2 TRBD1 -
CASSPHGQGISYNEQFF TGTGCCAGCAGCCCACATGGACAGGGGATATCCTACAATGAGCAGTTCTTC TRBJ2-1 TRBV11-2 TRBD1 -
CASSRTGIDIQYF TGTGCCAGCAGCCGGACAGGGATAGACATTCAGTACTTC TRBJ2-4 TRBV3-1/TRBV3-2 TRBD1 once
CASSSRGQSPLHF TGTGCCAGCTCCTCCAGGGGGCAATCACCCCTCCACTTT TRBJ1-6 TRBV27 TRBD1 -
CATKGNGGVGDTQYF TGTGCCACCAAGGGTAACGGGGGTGTTGGAGATACGCAGTATTTT TRBJ2-3 TRBV2 - -
CASSPRGLQETQYF TGTGCCAGCTCACCACGGGGACTCCAAGAGACCCAGTACTTC TRBJ2-5 TRBV18 - -
CASSLGRGLAYEQYF TGTGCCAGCAGCTTAGGTAGGGGACTGGCCTACGAGCAGTACTTC TRBJ2-7 TRBV11-2 - -
CSAPGLEAFF TGCAGTGCTCCGGGACTTGAAGCTTTCTTT TRBJ1-1 TRBV20-1 - -
CASSESLDRGISSNQPQHF TGCGCCAGCAGTGAGTCTTTGGACAGGGGGATATCTAGCAATCAGCCCCAGCATTTT TRBJ1-5 TRBV10-2 TRBD1 -
CASSPRQATNEKLFF TGTGCCAGCAGTCCCAGACAGGCAACTAATGAAAAACTGTTTTTT TRBJ1-4 TRBV27 - -
CATYSDASNGYTF TGTGCCACCTATTCGGACGCATCTAATGGCTACACCTTC TRBJ1-2 TRBV28 - -
CASIGGNLNGYTF TGTGCCAGCATTGGGGGGAATCTCAATGGCTACACCTTC TRBJ1-2 TRBV6-5 - -
CASSLSGGGLGGETQYF TGTGCCAGCAGTTTATCCGGAGGAGGACTAGGGGGGGAGACCCAGTACTTC TRBJ2-5 TRBV27 - -
CSGSELPNTEAFF TGCAGCGGATCAGAGTTGCCGAACACTGAAGCTTTCTTT TRBJ1-1 TRBV29-1 - -
CASSPSRGGTTYEQYF TGTGCCAGCTCACCTTCCCGCGGCGGAACCACCTACGAGCAGTACTTC TRBJ2-7 TRBV18 - -
CATQAGGYATQYF TGTGCCACCCAGGCCGGGGGGTATGCGACCCAGTACTTC TRBJ2-5 TRBV6-5 TRBD2 -
CAWADGYGYTF TGTGCCTGGGCAGACGGGTATGGCTACACCTTC TRBJ1-2 TRBV30 - once
CASSQERNTEAFF TGTGCCAGCAGCCAAGAAAGGAACACTGAAGCTTTCTTT TRBJ1-1 TRBV3-1/TRBV3-2 - -
CASSLIGRSNTEAFF TGTGCCAGCAGTTTAATAGGGAGATCGAACACTGAAGCTTTCTTT TRBJ1-1 TRBV28 - once
CASSFTIAEITDTQYF TGCGCCAGCAGCTTCACTATAGCGGAAATCACAGATACGCAGTATTTT TRBJ2-3 TRBV5-1 - -
CASTPGGVSYEQYF TGTGCCAGCACCCCGGGGGGGGTCTCCTACGAGCAGTACTTC TRBJ2-7 TRBV6-5 TRBD2 -